This TCR beta chain was recorded in a study of regulatory T cells in long-lasting Graves disease. This clonotype was seen only a few times. Sequencing libraries for TCR beta were prepared with iRepertoire HTBI primers and Arm-PCR of CDR3 regions. TCRdb analysed the multiplex PCR reads with MiXCR anew, one entry per CDR3 protein. The sample shows hundreds of thousands of distinct CDR3 sequences, about 16% of them seen only once. This sample's time point: newly diagnosed GD, antithyroid drugs for less than 3 months. Following extraction of RNA from PBMCs, that RNA was used to make the TCR library. The same sample was also studied in work on T cells in Graves' hyperthyroidism and ophthalmopathy.

The sequence derives from a young man with Graves disease. The sequencing here drew on peripheral blood mononuclear cells (PBMCs), taken at new diagnosis, from a patient treated with antithyroid drugs.

The CDR3 bases are TGTGCCAGTAGTACCCGAGGACTAGCGGGAGGGCACGAGCAGTACTTC. Its protein product is CASSTRGLAGGHEQYF. The chain recombines TRBV19 with TRBJ2-7, with TRBD2 matching over 15 bases. After removal of 4 bases from V and 5 bases from J, the junction contained 6 bases not matched to a gene. Germline loops: CDR1 LNHDA, CDR2 SQIVND (reference sequence). The CDR3 length is 16 residues.